The 27 T cell receptor beta chains below come from one sample, sequenced in a study of neurological immune-mediated disorders. MiXCR, run by TCRdb on the 5' RACE reads, gives a single entry per CDR3 protein. The sample yields about 62,000 distinct CDR3 sequences, 3% to 4% seen once. Material: PBMCs. The source of these receptors is a woman in her forties or fifties with multiple sclerosis.

In its sample, this clonotype was seen many times. The CDR3 DNA reads as TGTGCCAGCAGCTATTTAGCTTACGGGGAGCTGTTTTTT. This translates into CASSYLAYGELFF. The chain uses TRBV7-2 and TRBJ2-2; D unresolved. This CDR3 contains 13 residues. Trimming took 4 bases from V and 7 from J, leaving 10 bases between them. Per germline, CDR1 SGHTA and CDR2 FQGNSA.

This clonotype was seen a handful of times. The chain joins TRBV20-1 to TRBJ1-5; D not certain. Per the germline V gene, CDR1 is DFQATT and CDR2 is SNEGSKA (reference sequence). This CDR3 has 15 residues. With 3 bases removed from V and 7 bases from J, the gap between germline ends came to 19 bases. The CDR3 here is CSASDGMTTRQPQHF. The CDR3 bases are TGCAGTGCTAGTGATGGGATGACCACGAGACAGCCCCAGCATTTT.

A word on this clonotype: A much bigger clone sits one base away, suggesting this may be a read error. The V and J genes are TRBV10-3 and TRBJ2-5, with TRBD2 as a possible D gene (6 bases). The CDR3 has 13 residues. Germline assignment: CDR1 ENHRY and CDR2 SYGVKD. V dropped 10 bases and J dropped 5 bases, with 17 bases sitting between them. The CDR3 here is CASKRKEGETQYF. In DNA, the CDR3 is TGTGCCAGCAAGCGGAAGGAGGGTGAGACCCAGTACTTC.

This clonotype has ten or more counts. This chain connects TRBV9 to TRBJ2-1, with D uncertain. V was clipped by 0 bases and J by 0 bases, with 10 bases between them. This CDR3 spans 16 amino acids. The germline gives CDR1 SGDLS, CDR2 YYNGEE. The CDR3 sequence: CASSVGGTSSYNEQFF. The CDR3 coding sequence is TGTGCCAGCAGCGTAGGTGGCACGAGCTCCTACAATGAGCAGTTCTTC.

Ten or more counts support this clonotype. The chain has TRBV5-1 and TRBJ1-3; possibly TRBD1 for D (5 bases). The germline CDR1 and CDR2 sequences are SGHRS and YFSETQ. Trimming removed 0 bases from V and 0 bases from J, with 16 bases in between. This CDR3 spans 18 amino acids. In DNA, the CDR3 is TGCGCCAGCAGCTTGGACCCCGCGGGGACGAGCTCTGGAAACACCATATATTTT. It is translated as CASSLDPAGTSSGNTIYF.

This clonotype was detected ten times or more. V is TRBV7-2 and J is TRBJ1-2; 9 nucleotides match TRBD1. The CDR3 has 15 residues. V lost 5 bases, J lost 8 bases, and 12 bases stayed unmatched. Per germline, CDR1 SGHTA and CDR2 FQGNSA. Here the CDR3 DNA reads TGTGCCAGCAGCAACTTCGCCGGGACAGGGACGGGCTACACCTTC. It yields the protein CASSNFAGTGTGYTF.

This clonotype was detected many times. The gene calls are TRBV12-3 or TRBV12-4 and TRBJ2-1, with D uncertain. Trimming stripped 1 base from V and 1 base from J, with 8 bases between. CDR3 length: 15 residues. The CDR3 DNA reads TGTGCCAGCAGTTTAGGAGAATCTTCCTACAATGAGCAGTTCTTC. Protein: CASSLGESSYNEQFF.

This clonotype was counted ten times or more. J is TRBJ2-7 and V is TRBV10-3; D gene uncertain. The V end lost 6 bases, the J end lost 0 bases, and 12 bases lay between the germline ends. Germline V gene data show CDR1 as ENHRY and CDR2 as SYGVKD. The CDR3 spans 14 residues. The CDR3 DNA follows: TGTGCCATCAGGGCCGGGTCTAGCTCCTACGAGCAGTACTTC. This translates into CAIRAGSSSYEQYF.

This clonotype came up a few times. The J gene is TRBJ1-1, the V gene TRBV10-3; a weak D match, TRBD1 (5 bases). This CDR3 has 14 residues. Per germline, CDR1 ENHRY and CDR2 SYGVKD. V was pared by 4 bases and J by 1 base, with 10 bases between. CDR3 in DNA: TGTGCCATCAGTGGTTGGGGGGAGAACACTGAAGCTTTCTTT. As protein: CAISGWGENTEAFF.

To note about this clonotype: Compared with germline, one end of the junction differs, possibly owing to a read error. The chain employs TRBV5-1 and TRBJ1-5; 7 bases align to TRBD1. CDR3 length: 15 residues. Germline assignment: CDR1 SGHRS and CDR2 YFSETQ. CDR3 bases: TGCGCCAGCAGCTTGGGAACAGGGGTAAATCAGCCCCAGAATTTT. This translates into CASSLGTGVNQPQNF.

This clonotype was detected many times. The chain recombines TRBV5-1 with TRBJ2-7; weak D call: TRBD2 (6 bases). Germline lookup yields CDR1 SGHRS and CDR2 YFSETQ. V was pared by 4 bases and J by 0 bases, with 11 bases between. The CDR3 runs 14 residues. CDR3 region: CASSPLTSSYEQYF. The CDR3 nucleotides are TGCGCCAGCAGCCCTTTGACTAGCTCCTACGAGCAGTACTTC.

This clonotype was counted at least ten times. V gene TRBV12-3 or TRBV12-4 combines with J gene TRBJ1-6; D not certain. CDR3 size: 14 residues. Trimming left V 2 bases short and J 7 bases short, with 9 bases between. The DNA for the CDR3 is TGTGCCAGCAGTTTAAGACGGGAAAATTCACCCCTCCACTTT. Translated, it gives CASSLRRENSPLHF.

This clonotype was seen at least ten times. The rearrangement joins TRBV20-1 to TRBJ2-7; no definite D call. The CDR3 runs 14 residues. Germline CDR1 is DFQATT and CDR2 is SNEGSKA (reference sequence). Trimming pared 1 base from V and 6 bases from J, leaving 16 bases between. The CDR3 coding sequence is TGCAGTGCTAGAGGCCGGACCGGAGCATTCGAGCAGTACTTC. Amino acid sequence: CSARGRTGAFEQYF.

At least ten counts were recorded for this clonotype. The CDR3 spells CASSNRGIGTEAFF. CDR3 bases: TGCGCCAGCAGCAACAGGGGAATAGGCACTGAAGCTTTCTTT. The chain is built from TRBV10-2 and TRBJ1-1; 7 positions match TRBD1. The CDR3 covers 14 residues. With 6 bases clipped from V and 4 bases from J, the junction kept 8 bases outside the gene matches. Per the germline V gene, CDR1 is WSHSY and CDR2 is SAAADI.

This clonotype was counted ten times or more. The chain carries TRBV12-3 or TRBV12-4 and TRBJ1-5, with D unresolved. The CDR3 totals 15 residues. The germline V and J ends were trimmed by 2 bases and 2 bases, with 10 bases remaining between them. The CDR3: CASSLREEGNQPQHF. The CDR3 coding sequence is TGTGCCAGCAGTTTAAGGGAGGAGGGCAATCAGCCCCAGCATTTT.

This clonotype was observed many times. J is TRBJ1-1 and V is TRBV25-1; no firm D call. This CDR3 has 14 residues. Per the germline V gene, CDR1 is MGHDK and CDR2 is SYGVNS. V lost 7 bases to trimming and J lost 1 base, with 13 bases between them. Here the CDR3 reads CASNKDPGNTEAFF. CDR3 DNA: TGTGCCAGCAATAAAGACCCAGGGAACACTGAAGCTTTCTTT.

This clonotype occurred many times. The CDR3 protein is CASSSDRASGNTIYF. The CDR3 nucleotides read TGTGCCAGCAGCTCCGACAGGGCGAGTGGAAACACCATATATTTT. V gene TRBV7-6 combines with J gene TRBJ1-3; TRBD1 aligns across 7 bases. Germline V gene data show CDR1 as SGHVS and CDR2 as FNYEAQ. The CDR3 sequence is 15 residues long. V trimming: 4 bases; J trimming: 3 bases; junction bases outside the gene matches: 6.

This clonotype was observed at least ten times. This sequence joins TRBV6-2 or TRBV6-3 and TRBJ1-1, with TRBD1 identical over 8 bases. CDR1 MNHEY and CDR2 SVGEGT come from the germline V gene. The CDR3 has 13 residues. The junction had 8 bases not matched to a gene; V was cut back by 8 bases and J by 6 bases. The CDR3, as DNA: TGTGCCAGCGACAGGGGCCCGCCGGCTGAAGCTTTCTTT. It is translated as CASDRGPPAEAFF.

This clonotype has ten or more counts. The CDR3 sequence is CASSLTSGGHNEQFF. For the CDR3, the DNA is TGTGCCAGCAGCTTAACTAGCGGGGGTCACAATGAGCAGTTCTTC. The V gene is TRBV7-2, the J gene TRBJ2-1, with 11 bases lining up with TRBD2. Germline lookup yields CDR1 SGHTA and CDR2 FQGNSA. This CDR3 has 15 amino acids. With 2 bases clipped from V and 5 bases from J, the junction kept 2 bases outside the gene matches.

This clonotype was found many times. The rearrangement uses TRBV29-1 and TRBJ2-7; D unclear. With 4 bases removed from V and 6 bases from J, the gap between germline ends came to 10 bases. The CDR3 has 11 residues. The V gene's germline CDR1 is SQVTM and CDR2 ANQGSEA. The CDR3, as DNA: TGCAGCGTTGCAATCTGGGGCGAGCAGTACTTC. Translated, it gives CSVAIWGEQYF.

This clonotype has ten or more counts. Here the CDR3 reads CSARVGGVNQPQHF. CDR3 DNA sequence: TGCAGTGCTAGAGTAGGAGGGGTCAATCAGCCCCAGCATTTT. The rearrangement links TRBV20-1 to TRBJ1-5, with D possibly being TRBD1 (5 bases). V lost 1 base, J lost 3 bases, and 10 bases lay in between. The CDR3 is 14 residues long. Germline-derived CDR1 and CDR2 are DFQATT and SNEGSKA (reference sequence).

This clonotype came up many times. The chain couples TRBV12-3 or TRBV12-4 to TRBJ2-3, with a tentative D call TRBD2 (5 bases). The CDR3 loop spans 18 amino acids. Trimming stripped 2 bases from V and 2 bases from J, with 20 bases between. The CDR3 sequence: CASSLIVGEERSTDTQYF. CDR3 coding DNA: TGTGCCAGCAGTTTAATTGTCGGGGAAGAGAGGTCCACAGATACGCAGTATTTT.

This clonotype was seen a single time. J is TRBJ1-1 and V is TRBV7-8; D unclear. The ends were cut back, 0 bases at V and 11 bases at J, with 16 bases in the middle. The CDR3 length is 14 residues. CDR1 SGHVS and CDR2 FQNEAQ come from the germline V gene. CDR3 protein: CASSLAGGNHGAFF. CDR3 sequence (DNA): TGTGCCAGCAGCTTAGCGGGAGGGAATCACGGGGCTTTCTTT.

This clonotype was observed at least ten times. This sequence may be a read error, since a much larger clone differs from it by one base. V is TRBV7-3 and J is TRBJ2-1, with D possibly TRBD2 on 7 matching bases. The length of the CDR3 is 15 residues. Looked up from germline, CDR1 is SGHTA and CDR2 is FQGTGA. V lost 2 bases and J 4 bases, leaving 12 bases between the germline ends. The DNA for the CDR3 is TGTGCCAGCAGCTTAGGAAGCGGGACATACAATGAGCAGTTCTTC. Residues: CASSLGSGTYNEQFF. Using reference TRBV7-3 and TRBJ2-1 for the parts outside the CDR3, the full variable domain is GAGVSQTPSNKVTEKGKYVELRCDPISGHTALYWYRQSLGQGPEFLIYFQGTGAADDSGLPNDRFFAVRPEGSVSTLKIQRTERGDSAVYLCASSLGSGTYNEQFFGPGTRLTVL.

This clonotype has a count of ten or more. The genes are TRBV27 and TRBJ1-1, with D tentatively TRBD1 (5 bases). The CDR3 consists of 13 residues. Germline CDR1 is MNHEY and CDR2 is SMNVEV (reference sequence). V was clipped by 3 bases and J by 4 bases, with 9 bases between them. CDR3 nucleotide sequence: TGTGCCAGCAGTTTGGGGGGACGCACTGAAGCTTTCTTT. Amino acids: CASSLGGRTEAFF.

This clonotype was counted at least ten times. The chain couples TRBV21-1 to TRBJ2-1. TRBV21-1 is listed as a pseudogene. The CDR3 length is 14 residues. The CDR3 protein is CANPSESSYNEQFF. The CDR3 DNA follows: TGTGCCAACCCAAGCGAGAGCTCCTACAATGAGCAGTTCTTC.

This clonotype turned up a few times. The chain recombines TRBV6-2 or TRBV6-3 with TRBJ1-1; D not resolved. V was pared by 4 bases and J by 4 bases, with 19 bases between. Germline loops: CDR1 MNHEY, CDR2 SVGEGT. This CDR3 contains 16 residues. The CDR3 nucleotides read TGTGCCAGCAGTTTATCCGGTGGCCCCCTAGGCACTGAAGCTTTCTTT. Protein: CASSLSGGPLGTEAFF.